This paragraph reports one TCR beta chain. The antigen this receptor binds is unknown. Base qualities are missing; no much larger clone stands one base away. The cohort consisted of 650 to 850 healthy bone marrow donors. At the time of sampling, all cohort members were nominally healthy, though unrecorded immune exposures were likely present. The donor tested CMV seronegative, placing the donor among the approximately 400 seronegative members of the cohort. Each donor provided a peripheral blood sample, and peripheral blood mononuclear cells were used for TCR beta sequencing. Genomic DNA extraction from the blood cell samples was performed with the Qiagen DNeasy Blood Extraction Kit. Libraries were made using the immunoSEQ multiplex PCR assay. For the multiplex PCR, a mixture combining 60 forward primers for TCR Vbeta segments and 13 reverse primers for TCR Jbeta segments was used. The CDR3 region of rearranged TCR beta genes was amplified from genomic DNA with a multiplex PCR assay. Amplified TCR beta libraries were sequenced as 87-base-pair reads on the Illumina HiSeq System. The authors' analysis ran thus. In a later analysis, roughly 80 million unique TCR beta chains were counted across the approximately 670 repertoires, and about 9.9 million of these chains were shared by at least two donors. To remove PCR and sequencing errors, raw reads were error-corrected and collapsed into unique sequences using a nearest-neighbor algorithm that merged closely related sequences. Alignment of CDR3 sequences to IMGT reference sequences was used to assign V, D and J gene segments. For a sequence to be retained, a match of at least six nucleotides to both a V gene segment and a J gene segment was required. A rearrangement counted as productive if the CDR3 had no stop codons and remained in frame with V and J, and every other rearrangement counted as non-productive. Following IMGT convention, CDR3 was defined as the stretch from the second conserved V-encoded cysteine to the conserved J-encoded phenylalanine. The earlier analysis of more than 450 of the donors excluded sequences that lacked an unambiguous match to a single V gene segment. In an earlier analysis of approximately 560 of the donors, a V segment was called functional when productive rearrangements were above 56.7%, and segregating when the standard deviation between donors exceeded 5%. A statistical classification framework was built for diagnosing cytomegalovirus status from the catalog of TCR beta chain sequences. V and J gene assignment, in a later analysis, came from comparing TCR nucleotide sequences with IMGT/GENE-DB human TR gene sequences. The TCRdist pipeline was used in a later analysis to assign CDR3 sequences and most-parsimonious VDJ recombination scenarios. In a later analysis, each TCR beta chain was defined by its CDR3 amino acid sequence together with its V-gene family, and reads lacking a unique V-gene family were excluded. To address suspected cross-contamination and a sequencing artifact, a later analysis removed a few hundred highly shared, low-generation-probability nucleotide sequences. A later analysis calculated a clonal expansion index for each public chain from normalized within-repertoire ranks of inferred template counts. In a later analysis, generation probabilities were computed with a VDJ recombination model fitted to out-of-frame rearrangements, and the resulting probabilities were checked against IGoR. In a later analysis, TCR-TCR, TCR-HLA and TCR-CMV co-occurrence was scored with hypergeometric tests, and a repertoire-size bias correction was applied to TCR pairs. False discovery rates were estimated in a later analysis by permuting HLA or CMV assignments 20 times. In a later analysis, co-occurring TCRs were grouped using DBSCAN, and TCRdist sequence similarity was added for clustering within HLA-allele-positive subsets. For co-occurrence clustering, repertoires with fewer than 30,000 or more than 120,000 public chains were excluded, along with five repertoires with anomalous nucleotide sharing. Held by TCRdb, this immuneACCESS table contains in-frame sequences only and omits some clones. Under half of the omission traces to an unresolved V gene where checked; the cause of the rest is unknown. D and trimming come from the DNA, and the V and J calls and clone size come from that table. The sample has around 130,000 clones on record, approximately 86% of them singletons. Over 1.5% of the sample lies in the top ten.

The data originate from a study of cytomegalovirus exposure and HLA in healthy donors (dated by TCRdb to 2016 to 2017). Background for the entire study: According to an earlier analysis of 550 to 750 of the donors, roughly 180 million T cells yielded roughly 110 million unique TCR beta sequences and around 300 Gb of sequence data. To decide whether each TCR beta V gene segment behaved as functional or pseudogenic, an earlier analysis of 587 of the donors relied on high-throughput TCR beta sequencing. Donor age, sex, ethnicity and CMV serostatus were collected together with the repertoire data. Among the roughly 380 genotyped donors, around 81% belonged to the genetic ancestry cluster associated with self-reported Caucasian donors. The aim of the study was to test whether cataloging public T cell receptors could identify signatures of past pathogen exposure. Rather than drawing on any new phenotypic data, the later analysis identified candidate immune exposures from TCR beta sequences and the way those sequences occurred across donors. The T cell repertoires of around 670 subjects were profiled by immunosequencing and related to cytomegalovirus serostatus. Because of strong linkage in the cohort, four or five DR-DQ haplotypes were treated as single units for association and clustering. Roughly 300 gigabases of sequencing data and 91 million or so unique TCR sequences made up an early release that covered 640 HLA-typed donors. Class I and class II HLA loci were covered by the typing at four-digit resolution. A separate validation cohort of approximately 120 different subjects was used in addition to the roughly 700-subject first cohort. Typing coverage differed by locus: A, B, C, DRB1 and DQB1 were typed in about 629-640 donors, DQA1 in approximately 520, DPA1 in 600 to 610, and DPB1 in around 490. In a later genetic analysis, genome-wide SNP genotypes for about 65% of the roughly 670 donors were used, and that subset was treated as a discovery cohort. A later analysis re-analyzed previously published TCR beta repertoires from roughly 690 donors and added high-resolution HLA genotyping to study TCR occurrence patterns. On average, approximately 250,000 unique TCR beta nucleotide sequences were sequenced per donor among 350 to 400 genotyped donors of the cohort, with about 17% of those sequences being non-productive. Every discovery cohort repertoire had been produced on one sequencing platform. The study combined high-throughput TCR immunosequencing, statistical association of individual TCRs with disease status, and machine learning to predict cytomegalovirus infection status.

Results and caveats for the whole study, not just this receptor: V-gene and J-gene trimming of TCR beta chains was associated with a missense DCLRE1C variant in a later genetic analysis, and the association was replicated in an independent cohort. At a false discovery rate of 0.05, a later analysis linked about 16,000 TCR beta sequences to specific HLA alleles. It was suggested by the authors that the approach could potentially be generalized to other disease states and immunological phenotypes. Because some donors lacked HLA typing at each locus, the association tests relied only on the typed subset. This cohort had only TCR beta chains sequenced, and the lack of alpha or paired-chain data limited which features could be detected. A later analysis found that HLA-associated TCR beta chains were more clonally expanded and had lower generation probabilities than equally common non-associated chains. A further reported finding was that TCR beta sequences accurately predicted the HLA-A and HLA-B alleles for most subjects in the first cohort. According to a later genetic analysis, donors in an Asian-associated ancestry cluster had fewer N-insertions in productive TCRs than the approximately 610-donor mean. The only immune exposure information available for the cohort was CMV serostatus. According to a later analysis, parvovirus B19, influenza, CMV and Epstein-Barr virus appeared linked to several top co-occurrence clusters. The study gave a list of about 150 TCR beta chains associated with cytomegalovirus. A few of the identified cytomegalovirus-associated TCR beta chains were confirmed in vitro to be specific for cytomegalovirus antigens. The presence/absence analyses assumed that sequencing depth was roughly uniform across donors, and that assumption may not be true. Over 15 rarely observed V segments, including chromosome 9 orphons, were excluded from the earlier analysis of a few hundred of the donors because counts were too low. In an earlier analysis of some 540 of the donors, most TCR beta V segments appeared in productive rearrangements about 87% or about 30% of the time, broadly matching IMGT annotations. According to a later analysis, TCR association rates differed among HLA loci, with DRB1 alleles showing the most associated TCRs and HLA-C alleles showing the fewest. Linkage disequilibrium might explain the correlated functional status among segregating V segments, but an unknown experimental factor could not be excluded. A cluster of highly shared sequence variants was judged likely to represent a technical artifact of the sequencing pipeline. The classifier was reported to diagnose cytomegalovirus status with high specificity and sensitivity in both the original and validation cohorts. The 87-base-pair reads could not distinguish some IMGT-functional V segments, including TRBV6-2 and TRBV6-3, so those segments were excluded. Strong co-occurrence of HLA alleles, especially DR and DQ, made assigning TCR associations to individual alleles difficult. Most CMV-associated TCR beta chains appeared to be HLA-restricted in a later analysis, and the HLA associations seemed to be driven largely by CMV exposure. Most TCR sequences were observed very rarely across donors, whereas some public TCRs were present in many individuals.

Trimming takes 0 bases off V and 7 bases off J; junction bases not matched to a gene: 14. The germline V gene sets CDR1 to LGHNA and CDR2 to YSLEER. CDR3 length: 18 amino acids, cysteine to phenylalanine. The retained sequence is limited to the CDR3, 54 bases, with the frame set at the first base. The rearrangement joined TRBV4-3 to TRBJ2-1; 8 of the junction bases match TRBD2. The sample consisted of PBMCs. This sequence was found in a boy aged 5-17 years in good health and CMV-seronegative. DNA sequence: TGCGCCAGCAGCCAAGATGGCGGGCTAGCGGGTCGATCGAATGAGCAGTTCTTC. It codes for CASSQDGGLAGRSNEQFF.